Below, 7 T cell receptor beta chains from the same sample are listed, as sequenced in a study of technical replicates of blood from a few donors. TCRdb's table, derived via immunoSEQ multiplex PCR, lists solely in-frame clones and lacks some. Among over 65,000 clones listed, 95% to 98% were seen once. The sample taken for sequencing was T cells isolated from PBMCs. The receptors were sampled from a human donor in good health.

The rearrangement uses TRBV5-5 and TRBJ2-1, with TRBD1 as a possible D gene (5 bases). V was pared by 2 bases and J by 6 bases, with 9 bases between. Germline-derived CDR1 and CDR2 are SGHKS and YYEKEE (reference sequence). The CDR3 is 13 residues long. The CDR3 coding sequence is TGTGCCAGCAGCTTCATAGGGGCCAATGAGCAGTTCTTC. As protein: CASSFIGANEQFF.

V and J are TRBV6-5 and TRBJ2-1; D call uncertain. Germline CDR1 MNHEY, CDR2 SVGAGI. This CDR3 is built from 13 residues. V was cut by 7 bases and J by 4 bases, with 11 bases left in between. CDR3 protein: CASTNDGYNEQFF. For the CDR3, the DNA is TGTGCCAGCACCAATGACGGGTACAATGAGCAGTTCTTC.

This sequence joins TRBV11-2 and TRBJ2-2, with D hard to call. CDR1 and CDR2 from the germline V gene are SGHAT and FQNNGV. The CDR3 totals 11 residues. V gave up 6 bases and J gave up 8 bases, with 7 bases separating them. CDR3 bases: TGTGCCAGCAGTAACAAAGGGGAGCTGTTTTTT. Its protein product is CASSNKGELFF.

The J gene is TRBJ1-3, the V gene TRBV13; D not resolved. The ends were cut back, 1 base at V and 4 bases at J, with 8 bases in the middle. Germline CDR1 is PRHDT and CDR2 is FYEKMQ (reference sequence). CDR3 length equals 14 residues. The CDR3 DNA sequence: TGTGCCAGCAGCTTAGCGGGGAGAGGAAACACCATATATTTT. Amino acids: CASSLAGRGNTIYF.

This chain's CDR3 is CASSPRGGLAGSTDTQYF. The CDR3 DNA sequence: TGTGCCAGTAGTCCTCGGGGGGGACTAGCGGGGAGCACAGATACGCAGTATTTT. The chain uses TRBV19 and TRBJ2-3; 13 positions match TRBD2. This CDR3 contains 18 residues. Germline CDR1 LNHDA, CDR2 SQIVND (reference sequence). Trimming took 5 bases from V and 0 from J; bases not matched to a gene: 8.

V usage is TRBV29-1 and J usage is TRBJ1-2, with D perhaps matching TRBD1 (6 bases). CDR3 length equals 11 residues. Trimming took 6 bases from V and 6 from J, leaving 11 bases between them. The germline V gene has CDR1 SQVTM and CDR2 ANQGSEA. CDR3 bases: TGCAGCGTCCGTAACAGGGATGGCTACACCTTC. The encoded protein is CSVRNRDGYTF.

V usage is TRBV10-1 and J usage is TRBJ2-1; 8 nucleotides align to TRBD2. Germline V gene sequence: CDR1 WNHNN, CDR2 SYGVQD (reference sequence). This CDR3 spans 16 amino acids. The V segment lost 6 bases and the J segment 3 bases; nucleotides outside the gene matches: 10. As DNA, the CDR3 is TGCGCCAGCAGCCCCGTTACGCGGGGGGACTACAATGAGCAGTTCTTC. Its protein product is CASSPVTRGDYNEQFF.